These 8 T cell receptor beta chains were sequenced from one sample in a study of shared clonotypes between healthy human individuals. The data were produced by immunoSEQ multiplex PCR, yet TCRdb's version contains in-frame clones alone and is incomplete. This table holds about 480,000 clones, 60% to 80% found once. Sequenced material: PBMCs. The receptors shown here come from a woman in her thirties or forties in good health. Some clones in this sample may be carry-over from other donors' samples.

A few counts support this clone. The chain employs TRBV5-4 and TRBJ1-1; D is unclear. The CDR3 consists of 12 residues. Germline loops: CDR1 SGHNT, CDR2 YYREEE (reference sequence). V lost 0 bases and J lost 11, with 11 bases in between. The CDR3 region is CASSLEAGGAFF. The CDR3 DNA is TGTGCCAGCAGCTTGGAGGCGGGTGGGGCTTTCTTT.

The chain uses TRBV7-2 and TRBJ2-1, with TRBD2 identical over 10 bases. The CDR3 is made up of 15 amino acids. Germline V CDR1 and CDR2: SGHTA, FQGNSA. The J segment lost 8 bases and the V segment lost 3 bases, leaving 7 bases of the junction unmatched. The CDR3 loop reads CASSFDLAGVYEQFF. The CDR3 DNA sequence: TGTGCCAGCAGCTTTGATCTAGCGGGAGTATATGAGCAGTTCTTC.

The chain joins TRBV20-1 to TRBJ1-2, with D unclear. CDR1 is DFQATT and CDR2 is SNEGSKA in the germline V gene (reference sequence). V gave up 7 bases and J gave up 4 bases, with 10 bases separating them. CDR3 length: 11 amino acids. The CDR3 loop is CSVQSLYGYTF. In DNA form, the CDR3 reads TGCAGTGTTCAGTCCCTCTATGGCTACACCTTC.

The V gene is TRBV5-5, the J gene TRBJ2-1; tentatively, D is TRBD2 (5 bases). This CDR3 comprises 13 residues. V was pared by 2 bases and J by 6 bases, with 9 bases between. CDR1 and CDR2 from the germline V gene are SGHKS and YYEKEE (reference sequence). DNA of the CDR3: TGTGCCAGCAGCTTACGGGATCTCAATGAGCAGTTCTTC. This encodes CASSLRDLNEQFF.

This clone is a singleton in its sample. An end of the junction differs from the germline gene, which may be a read error. The chain uses TRBV7-7 and TRBJ2-5, with D unclear. Germline V gene data show CDR1 as SSHAT and CDR2 as FNYEAQ (reference sequence). There are 13 residues in the CDR3. The CDR3 nucleotides read TGTGCTAGCAGCCCTAGGGTCCAAGAGACCCAGTACTTC. Residues: CASSPRVQETQYF.

The chain couples TRBV7-6 to TRBJ2-1, with unresolved D. The CDR3 is 12 residues long. Trimming pared 0 bases from V and 10 bases from J, leaving 7 bases between. Per germline, CDR1 SGHVS and CDR2 FNYEAQ. The CDR3 DNA is TGTGCCAGCAGCTTAGCGTTGGGGGAGCAGTTCTTC. This sequence encodes CASSLALGEQFF.

This chain connects TRBV7-9 to TRBJ2-1; D is ambiguous. Germline CDR1 reads SEHNR; CDR2 reads FQNEAQ (reference sequence). The CDR3 extends over 11 amino acids. V dropped 5 bases and J dropped 7 bases, with 6 bases sitting between them. DNA of the CDR3: TGTGCCAGCAGCGAGCGAAATGAGCAGTTCTTC. It specifies CASSERNEQFF. The variable domain in full, completed from reference TRBV7-9 and TRBJ2-1, reads DTGVSQNPRHKITKRGQNVTFRCDPISEHNRLYWYRQTLGQGPEFLTYFQNEAQLEKSRLLSDRFSAERPKGSFSTLEIQRTEQGDSAMYLCASSERNEQFFGPGTRLTVL.

This chain connects TRBV9 to TRBJ2-2; 10 positions match TRBD2. V was clipped by 0 bases and J by 7 bases; unmatched bases: 6. Germline assignment: CDR1 SGDLS and CDR2 YYNGEE. The CDR3 sequence is 16 residues long. The CDR3 nucleotides are TGTGCCAGCAGCGTAGGAGGAGGACTAGCGGTCGGGGAGCTGTTTTTT. This gives the protein CASSVGGGLAVGELFF. Combining the CDR3 with reference TRBV9 and TRBJ2-2 gives the whole variable domain DSGVTQTPKHLITATGQRVTLRCSPRSGDLSVYWYQQSLDQGLQFLIQYYNGEERAKGNILERFSAQQFPDLHSELNLSSLELGDSALYFCASSVGGGLAVGELFFGEGSRLTVL.